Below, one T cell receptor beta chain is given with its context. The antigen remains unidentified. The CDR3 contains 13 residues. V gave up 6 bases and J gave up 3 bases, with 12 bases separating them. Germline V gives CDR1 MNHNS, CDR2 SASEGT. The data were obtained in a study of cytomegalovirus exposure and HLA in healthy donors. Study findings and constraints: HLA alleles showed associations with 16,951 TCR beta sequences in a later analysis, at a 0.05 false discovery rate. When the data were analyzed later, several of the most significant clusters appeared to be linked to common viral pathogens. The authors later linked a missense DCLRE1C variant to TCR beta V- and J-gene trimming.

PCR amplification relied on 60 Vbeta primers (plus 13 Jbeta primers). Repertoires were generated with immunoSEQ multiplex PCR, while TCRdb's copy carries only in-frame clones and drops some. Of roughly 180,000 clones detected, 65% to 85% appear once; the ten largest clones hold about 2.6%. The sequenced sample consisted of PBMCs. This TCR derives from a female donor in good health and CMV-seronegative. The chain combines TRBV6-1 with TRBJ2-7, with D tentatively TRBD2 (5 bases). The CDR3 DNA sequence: TGTGCCAGCAGACGCGGGCCAGTCTACGAGCAGTACTTC. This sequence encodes CASRRGPVYEQYF.